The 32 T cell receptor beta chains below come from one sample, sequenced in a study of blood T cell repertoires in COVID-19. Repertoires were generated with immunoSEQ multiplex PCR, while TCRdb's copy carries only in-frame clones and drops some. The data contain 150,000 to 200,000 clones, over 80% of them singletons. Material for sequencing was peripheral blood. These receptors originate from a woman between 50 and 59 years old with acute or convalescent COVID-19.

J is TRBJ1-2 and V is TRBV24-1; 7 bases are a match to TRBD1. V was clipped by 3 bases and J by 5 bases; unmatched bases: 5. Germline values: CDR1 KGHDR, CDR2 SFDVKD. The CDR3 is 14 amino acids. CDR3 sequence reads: CATSDDDRVYGYTF. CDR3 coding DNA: TGTGCCACCAGTGATGACGACAGGGTTTATGGCTACACCTTC.

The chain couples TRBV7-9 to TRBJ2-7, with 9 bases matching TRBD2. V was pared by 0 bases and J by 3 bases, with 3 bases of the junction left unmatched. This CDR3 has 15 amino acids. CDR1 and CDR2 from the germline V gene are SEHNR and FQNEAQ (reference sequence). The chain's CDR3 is CASSLASGRLYEQYF. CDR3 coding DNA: TGTGCCAGCAGCTTAGCGAGCGGGAGGCTCTACGAGCAGTACTTC.

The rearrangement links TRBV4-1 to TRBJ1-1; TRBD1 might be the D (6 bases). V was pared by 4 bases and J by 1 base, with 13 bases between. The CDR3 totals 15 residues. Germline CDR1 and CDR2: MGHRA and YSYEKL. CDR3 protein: CASSPTWTANTEAFF. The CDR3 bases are TGCGCCAGCAGCCCGACCTGGACAGCGAACACTGAAGCTTTCTTT.

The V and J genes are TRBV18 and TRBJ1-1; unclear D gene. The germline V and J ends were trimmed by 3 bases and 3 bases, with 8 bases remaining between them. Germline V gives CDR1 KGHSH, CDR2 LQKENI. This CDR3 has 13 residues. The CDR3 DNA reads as TGTGCCAGCTCACCCTACCGGGACACTGAAGCTTTCTTT. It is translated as CASSPYRDTEAFF. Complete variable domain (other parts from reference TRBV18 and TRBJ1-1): NAGVMQNPRHLVRRRGQEARLRCSPMKGHSHVYWYRQLPEEGLKFMVYLQKENIIDESGMPKERFSAEFPKEGPSILRIQQVVRGDSAAYFCASSPYRDTEAFFGQGTRLTVV.

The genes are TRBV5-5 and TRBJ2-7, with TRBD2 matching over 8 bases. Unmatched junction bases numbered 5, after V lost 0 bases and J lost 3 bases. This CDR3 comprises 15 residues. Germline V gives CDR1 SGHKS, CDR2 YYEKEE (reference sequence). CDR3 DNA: TGTGCCAGCAGCTTGGACACTAGCGGTTACTACGAGCAGTACTTC. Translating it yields CASSLDTSGYYEQYF.

The CDR3: CASSLVLRTETQYF. The CDR3 DNA follows: TGTGCCAGCAGCTTAGTACTAAGAACGGAGACCCAGTACTTC. The chain carries TRBV7-8 and TRBJ2-5, with unresolved D. Germline loops: CDR1 SGHVS, CDR2 FQNEAQ. The CDR3 covers 14 residues. Trimming took 1 base from V and 5 from J, leaving 11 bases between them.

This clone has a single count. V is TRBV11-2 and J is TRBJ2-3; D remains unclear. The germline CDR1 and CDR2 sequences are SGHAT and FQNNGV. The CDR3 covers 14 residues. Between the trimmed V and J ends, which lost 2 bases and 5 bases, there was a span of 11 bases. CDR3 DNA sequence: TGTGCCAGCAGCTTAAACCCCTCGGGAGATACGCAGTATTTT. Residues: CASSLNPSGDTQYF.

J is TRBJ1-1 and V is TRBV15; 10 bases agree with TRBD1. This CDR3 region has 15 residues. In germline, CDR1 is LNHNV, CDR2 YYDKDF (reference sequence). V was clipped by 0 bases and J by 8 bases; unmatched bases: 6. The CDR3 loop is CATSRDNAGQGEAFF. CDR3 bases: TGTGCCACCAGCAGAGATAATGCGGGACAGGGGGAAGCTTTCTTT.

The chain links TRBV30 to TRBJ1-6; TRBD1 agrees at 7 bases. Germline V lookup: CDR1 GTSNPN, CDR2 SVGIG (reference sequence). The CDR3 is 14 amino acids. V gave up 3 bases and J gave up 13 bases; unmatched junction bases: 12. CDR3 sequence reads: CAWRTGTLLNPLHF. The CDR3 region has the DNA TGTGCCTGGAGGACAGGGACACTCCTGAATCCCCTCCACTTT. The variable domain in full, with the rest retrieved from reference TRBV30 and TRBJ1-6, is SQTIHQWPATLVQPVGSPLSLECTVEGTSNPNLYWYRQAAGRGLQLLFYSVGIGQISSEVPQNLSASRPQDRQFILSSKKLLLSDSGFYLCAWRTGTLLNPLHFGNGTRLTVT.

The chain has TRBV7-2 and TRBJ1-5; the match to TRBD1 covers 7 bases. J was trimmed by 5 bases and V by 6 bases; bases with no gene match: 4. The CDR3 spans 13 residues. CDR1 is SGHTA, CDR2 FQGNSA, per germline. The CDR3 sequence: CASSRDRYQPQHF. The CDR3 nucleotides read TGTGCCAGCAGTCGGGACAGATATCAGCCCCAGCATTTT.

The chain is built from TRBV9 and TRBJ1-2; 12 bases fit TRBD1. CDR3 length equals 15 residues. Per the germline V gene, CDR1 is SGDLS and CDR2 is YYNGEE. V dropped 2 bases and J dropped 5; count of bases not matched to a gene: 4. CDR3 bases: TGTGCCAGCAGCGTGGGGACAGGGGGCGGGTATGGCTACACCTTC. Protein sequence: CASSVGTGGGYGYTF.

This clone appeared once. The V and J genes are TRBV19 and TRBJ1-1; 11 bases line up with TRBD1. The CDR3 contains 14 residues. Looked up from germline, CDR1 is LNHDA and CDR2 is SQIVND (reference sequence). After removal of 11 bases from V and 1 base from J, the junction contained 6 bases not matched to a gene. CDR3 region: CASRTGGPNTEAFF. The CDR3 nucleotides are TGTGCCTCACGGACAGGGGGCCCGAACACTGAAGCTTTCTTT.

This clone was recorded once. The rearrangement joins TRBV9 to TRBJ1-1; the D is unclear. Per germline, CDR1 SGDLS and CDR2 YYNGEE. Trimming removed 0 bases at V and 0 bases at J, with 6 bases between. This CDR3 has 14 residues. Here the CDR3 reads CASSVEQLNTEAFF. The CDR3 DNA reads TGTGCCAGCAGCGTAGAACAGTTGAACACTGAAGCTTTCTTT.

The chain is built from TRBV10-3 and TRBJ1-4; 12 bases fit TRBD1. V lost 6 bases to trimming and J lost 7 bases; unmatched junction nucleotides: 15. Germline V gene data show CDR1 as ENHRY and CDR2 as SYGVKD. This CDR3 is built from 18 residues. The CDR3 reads CAISRWGTGGGSSEKLFF. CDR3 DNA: TGTGCCATCAGCAGGTGGGGGACAGGGGGCGGTTCGAGTGAAAAACTGTTTTTT.

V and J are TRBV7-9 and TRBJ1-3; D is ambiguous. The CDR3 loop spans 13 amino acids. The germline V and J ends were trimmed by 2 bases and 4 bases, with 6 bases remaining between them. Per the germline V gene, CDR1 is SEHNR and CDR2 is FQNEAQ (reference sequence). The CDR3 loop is CASSLTYGNTIYF. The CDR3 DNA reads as TGTGCCAGCAGCTTAACTTACGGAAACACCATATATTTT.

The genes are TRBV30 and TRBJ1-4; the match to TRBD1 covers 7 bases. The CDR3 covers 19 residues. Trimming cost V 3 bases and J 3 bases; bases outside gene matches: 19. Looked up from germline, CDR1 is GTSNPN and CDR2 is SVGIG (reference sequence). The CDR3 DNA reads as TGTGCCTGGAGACCGGGGGACAGACGCGCCTCGGGGGCTAATGAAAAACTGTTTTTT. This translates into CAWRPGDRRASGANEKLFF.

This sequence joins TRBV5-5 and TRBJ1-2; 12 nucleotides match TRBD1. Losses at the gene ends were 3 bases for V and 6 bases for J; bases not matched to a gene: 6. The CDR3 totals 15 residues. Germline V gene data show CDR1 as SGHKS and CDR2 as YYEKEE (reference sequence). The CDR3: CASSWRDRGQDGYTF. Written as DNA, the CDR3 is TGTGCCAGCAGCTGGCGGGACAGGGGGCAGGATGGCTACACCTTC.

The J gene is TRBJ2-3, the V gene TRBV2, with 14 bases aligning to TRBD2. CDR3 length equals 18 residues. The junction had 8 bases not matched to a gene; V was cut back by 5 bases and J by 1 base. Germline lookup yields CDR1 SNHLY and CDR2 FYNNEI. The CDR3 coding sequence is TGTGCCAGCAGTTACCGACTAGCGGGGGGGCGAGGCACAGATACGCAGTATTTT. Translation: CASSYRLAGGRGTDTQYF.

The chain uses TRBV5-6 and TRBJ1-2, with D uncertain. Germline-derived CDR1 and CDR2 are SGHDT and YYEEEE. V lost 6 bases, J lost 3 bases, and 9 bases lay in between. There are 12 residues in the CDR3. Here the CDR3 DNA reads TGTGCCAGCACCTCGACTGACTATGGCTACACCTTC. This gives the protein CASTSTDYGYTF.

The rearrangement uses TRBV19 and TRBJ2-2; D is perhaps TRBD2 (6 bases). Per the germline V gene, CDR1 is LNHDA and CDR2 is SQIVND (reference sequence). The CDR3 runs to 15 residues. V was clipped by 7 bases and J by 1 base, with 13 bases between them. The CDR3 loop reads CASTPLALNTGELFF. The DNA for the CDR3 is TGTGCCAGTACCCCTCTAGCGCTGAACACCGGGGAGCTGTTTTTT.

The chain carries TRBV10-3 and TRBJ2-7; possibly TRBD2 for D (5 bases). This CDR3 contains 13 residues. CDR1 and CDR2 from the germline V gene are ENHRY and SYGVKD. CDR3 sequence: CALSGLPTDEQYF. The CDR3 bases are TGTGCTCTCTCAGGACTGCCAACTGACGAGCAGTACTTC.

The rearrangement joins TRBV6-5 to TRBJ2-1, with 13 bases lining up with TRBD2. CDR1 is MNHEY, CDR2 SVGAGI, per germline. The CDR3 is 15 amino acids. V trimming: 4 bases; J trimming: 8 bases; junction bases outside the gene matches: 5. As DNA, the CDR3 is TGTGCCAGCAGTTCCGGACTAGCGGGAGATTATGAGCAGTTCTTC. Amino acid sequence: CASSSGLAGDYEQFF.

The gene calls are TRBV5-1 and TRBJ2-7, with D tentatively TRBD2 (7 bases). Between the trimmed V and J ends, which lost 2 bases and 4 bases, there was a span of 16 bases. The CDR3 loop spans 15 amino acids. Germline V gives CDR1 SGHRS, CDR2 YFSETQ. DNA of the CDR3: TGCGCCAGCAGCTTACGGGCGGGGGCTGGATACGAGCAGTACTTC. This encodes CASSLRAGAGYEQYF.

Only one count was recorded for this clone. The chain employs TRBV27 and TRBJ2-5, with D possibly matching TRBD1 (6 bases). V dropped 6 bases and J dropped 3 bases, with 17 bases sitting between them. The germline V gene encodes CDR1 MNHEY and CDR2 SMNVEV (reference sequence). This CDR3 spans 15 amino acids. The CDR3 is CASSGASKGEETQYF. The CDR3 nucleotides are TGTGCCAGCAGCGGGGCGTCCAAGGGGGAAGAGACCCAGTACTTC.

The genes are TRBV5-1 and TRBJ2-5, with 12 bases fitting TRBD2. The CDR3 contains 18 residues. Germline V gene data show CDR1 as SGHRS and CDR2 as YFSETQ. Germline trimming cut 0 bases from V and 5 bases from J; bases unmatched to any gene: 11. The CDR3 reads CASSLASGGASLWETQYF. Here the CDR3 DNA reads TGCGCCAGCAGCTTGGCTAGCGGGGGGGCCTCTTTATGGGAGACCCAGTACTTC.

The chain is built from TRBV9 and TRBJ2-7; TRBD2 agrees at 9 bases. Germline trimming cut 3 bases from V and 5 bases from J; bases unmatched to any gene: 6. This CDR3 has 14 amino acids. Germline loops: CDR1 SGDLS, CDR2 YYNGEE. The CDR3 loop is CASSGSGRSHEQYF. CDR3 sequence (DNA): TGTGCCAGCAGCGGGAGCGGGAGGTCCCACGAGCAGTACTTC.

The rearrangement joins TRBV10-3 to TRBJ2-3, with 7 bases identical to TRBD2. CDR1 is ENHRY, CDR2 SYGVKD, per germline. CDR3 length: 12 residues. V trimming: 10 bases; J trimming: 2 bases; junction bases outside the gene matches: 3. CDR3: CATSGDTDTQYF. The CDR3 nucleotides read TGTGCCACTAGCGGAGACACAGATACGCAGTATTTT.

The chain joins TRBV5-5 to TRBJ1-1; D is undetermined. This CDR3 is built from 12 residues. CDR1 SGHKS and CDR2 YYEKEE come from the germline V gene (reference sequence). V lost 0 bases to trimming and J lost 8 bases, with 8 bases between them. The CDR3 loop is CASSLEAGEAFF. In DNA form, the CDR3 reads TGTGCCAGCAGCTTGGAGGCGGGGGAAGCTTTCTTT.

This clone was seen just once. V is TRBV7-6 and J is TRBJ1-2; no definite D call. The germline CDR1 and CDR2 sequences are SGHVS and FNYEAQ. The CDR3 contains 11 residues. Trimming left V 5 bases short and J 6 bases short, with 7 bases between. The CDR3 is CASSRLDGYTF. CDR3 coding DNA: TGTGCCAGCAGCCGTCTTGATGGCTACACCTTC.

The DNA of the CDR3 is TGTGCCAGTAGTATCCCTAGCGGGCAAACCTACGAGCAGTACTTC. It yields the protein CASSIPSGQTYEQYF. The rearrangement uses TRBV19 and TRBJ2-7; 8 positions match TRBD2. J was trimmed by 2 bases and V by 3 bases; bases with no gene match: 6. This CDR3 contains 15 residues. Germline V CDR1 and CDR2: LNHDA, SQIVND (reference sequence). Full variable domain (rest looked up from reference TRBV19 and TRBJ2-7): DGGITQSPKYLFRKEGQNVTLSCEQNLNHDAMYWYRQDPGQGLRLIYYSQIVNDFQKGDIAEGYSVSREKKESFPLTVTSAQKNPTAFYLCASSIPSGQTYEQYFGPGTRLTVT.

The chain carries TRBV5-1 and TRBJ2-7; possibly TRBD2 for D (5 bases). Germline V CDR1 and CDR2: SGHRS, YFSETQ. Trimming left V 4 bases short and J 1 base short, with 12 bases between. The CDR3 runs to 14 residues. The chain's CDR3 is CASSRSGRSYEQYF. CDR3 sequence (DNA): TGCGCCAGCAGCCGAAGCGGCAGGTCCTACGAGCAGTACTTC.

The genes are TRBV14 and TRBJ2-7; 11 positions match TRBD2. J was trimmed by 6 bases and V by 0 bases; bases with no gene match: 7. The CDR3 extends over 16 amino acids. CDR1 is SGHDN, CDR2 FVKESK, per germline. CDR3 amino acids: CASSQETSGDWGEQYF. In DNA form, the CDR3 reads TGTGCCAGCAGCCAAGAGACTAGCGGGGATTGGGGCGAGCAGTACTTC.